The clone carrying this T cell receptor (beta chain) has only a few counts. The CDR3 consists of 16 residues. V was clipped by 3 bases and J by 3 bases; unmatched bases: 7. Germline CDR1 is LGHNA and CDR2 is YSLEER. These data originate in a study of blood T cell repertoires in COVID-19. The overall study: The samples span acute and convalescent COVID-19 from the United States, Italy and Spain.

Clones were sequenced by immunoSEQ multiplex PCR, and TCRdb holds only the in-frame ones, with some missing. The sample has just under 250,000 clones, 85% to 90% seen once; the top ten hold 3.5% to 5%. Recruitment covered roughly 22 US areas and drew participants whose ages spanned roughly 18 to 89 years. Assignments of participants to cohorts depended upon their own reported clinical history. The chain employs TRBV4-3 and TRBJ1-3, with 8 bases identical to TRBD1. The source material was PBMCs or T cells enriched from blood (not recorded which). The clonotype was recovered from a woman in her 30s who had recovered from COVID-19. This CDR3 is CASSQGYRGSGNTIYF. The CDR3, as DNA: TGCGCCAGCAGCCAGGGGTACAGGGGGAGTGGAAACACCATATATTTT.